In this sample, the clone carrying this T cell receptor beta chain turned up a few times. Its antigen is still unknown. TCRdb recomputed calls from the 5' RACE reads with MiXCR, one row per CDR3 protein. Seen here are 700,000 to 850,000 distinct CDR3 sequences, approximately 12% observed once, and the top ten hold approximately 0.5%. The data are from a study of CD8 T cells in ankylosing spondylitis. CDR3 length: 13 amino acids. With 5 bases removed from V and 13 bases from J, the gap between germline ends came to 20 bases. Findings and caveats of the study: For ankylosing spondylitis blood, a TCR beta motif of under 10 highly homologous variants appeared characteristic.

Sequencing was performed on blood, either unsorted or a sorted T cell fraction (not recorded which). This sequence joins TRBV12-3 or TRBV12-4 and TRBJ1-1; D is perhaps TRBD1 (6 bases). The receptor was isolated from a male donor with ankylosing spondylitis. The CDR3 is CASSNDGGGQDFF. CDR3 DNA sequence: TGTGCCAGCAGTAACGATGGGGGGGGACAAGATTTCTTT.